This entry lists 21 T cell receptor beta chains sequenced from one sample in a study of shared clonotypes between healthy human individuals. TCRdb's table, derived via immunoSEQ multiplex PCR, lists solely in-frame clones and lacks some. Of approximately 400,000 clones detected, roughly 96% appear once; the ten largest clones hold approximately 0.3%. Sequenced sample: memory CD8+ T cells sorted from blood. The subset denotes: CD45RO+ cells pooled with CCR7-negative TemRA cells. The receptor source for this set is a man aged 25-40 years in good health.

The chain recombines TRBV6-1 with TRBJ2-3, with D perhaps matching TRBD1 (5 bases). Trimming left V 8 bases short and J 5 bases short, with 11 bases between. There are 12 residues in the CDR3. Germline V gene lookup returns CDR1 MNHNS and CDR2 SASEGT. Here the CDR3 reads CASARQIDTQYF. The CDR3 region has the DNA TGTGCCAGCGCAAGACAGATAGATACGCAGTATTTT.

The chain uses TRBV5-6 and TRBJ1-2, with D perhaps matching TRBD1 (6 bases). Trimming cost V 4 bases and J 8 bases, with 15 bases left between them. Germline loops: CDR1 SGHDT, CDR2 YYEEEE. The CDR3 length is 13 residues. DNA for the CDR3: TGTGCCAGCAGCCTATCACAGGGTGGCGGCTACACCTTC. This encodes CASSLSQGGGYTF.

The chain recombines TRBV7-8 with TRBJ2-4; a possible D gene is TRBD2 (5 bases). Germline assignment: CDR1 SGHVS and CDR2 FQNEAQ. Between the trimmed V and J ends, which lost 1 base and 1 base, there was a span of 5 bases. CDR3 length equals 14 residues. CDR3 sequence: CASSLVAAKNIQYF. Here the CDR3 DNA reads TGTGCCAGCAGCTTAGTAGCGGCCAAAAACATTCAGTACTTC.

The chain employs TRBV19 and TRBJ1-1; no clear D gene. The CDR3 runs 13 residues. In germline, CDR1 is LNHDA, CDR2 SQIVND (reference sequence). The V end was cut by 7 bases, the J end by 5 bases, with 14 bases between. CDR3 region: CASTMRGGTEAFF. CDR3 coding DNA: TGTGCCAGTACGATGCGGGGAGGGACTGAAGCTTTCTTT.

The J gene is TRBJ2-3, the V gene TRBV30; no clear D gene. The CDR3 has 14 residues. The germline V and J ends were trimmed by 2 bases and 0 bases, with 9 bases remaining between them. The germline gives CDR1 GTSNPN, CDR2 SVGIG (reference sequence). CDR3 nucleotide sequence: TGTGCCTGGAGTTTCTTGGGGAGCACAGATACGCAGTATTTT. Protein: CAWSFLGSTDTQYF. Full variable domain (remainder filled in from reference TRBV30 and TRBJ2-3): SQTIHQWPATLVQPVGSPLSLECTVEGTSNPNLYWYRQAAGRGLQLLFYSVGIGQISSEVPQNLSASRPQDRQFILSSKKLLLSDSGFYLCAWSFLGSTDTQYFGPGTRLTVL.

The CDR3 here is CASSQGPGIQETQYF. Written as DNA, the CDR3 is TGTGCCAGCAGTCAGGGGCCGGGAATACAAGAGACCCAGTACTTC. The chain couples TRBV6-5 to TRBJ2-5, with D maybe TRBD1 (6 bases). V shed 5 bases and J shed 2 bases, with 15 bases lying between them. The length of the CDR3 is 15 residues. Germline V gives CDR1 MNHEY, CDR2 SVGAGI.

A word on this clone: The sample contains more than one DNA sequence encoding this CDR3. The chain uses TRBV20-1 and TRBJ1-2; D unresolved. Trimming shortened V by 1 base and J by 5 bases, and 5 bases separated the two germline ends. Germline assignment: CDR1 DFQATT and CDR2 SNEGSKA (reference sequence). The CDR3 totals 11 residues. The CDR3 region has the DNA TGCAGTGCTAGAGGTCGATATGGCTACACCTTC. Translating it yields CSARGRYGYTF.

This chain uses TRBV27 with TRBJ1-1; D remains unclear. CDR1 and CDR2 from the germline V gene are MNHEY and SMNVEV (reference sequence). Trimming shortened V by 0 bases and J by 7 bases, and 9 bases separated the two germline ends. The CDR3 contains 13 residues. CDR3: CASSLSVAREAFF. DNA for the CDR3: TGTGCCAGCAGTTTATCGGTGGCCCGTGAAGCTTTCTTT.

This clone was counted a single time. The genes are TRBV6-5 and TRBJ1-2, with D maybe TRBD1 (6 bases). Per the germline V gene, CDR1 is MNHEY and CDR2 is SVGAGI. V was trimmed by 6 bases and J by 5 bases, leaving 13 bases between them. The CDR3 length is 13 residues. The CDR3 region is CASSPDSEYGYTF. CDR3 DNA: TGTGCCAGCAGCCCGGACAGTGAATATGGCTACACCTTC.

This rearrangement joins TRBV4-1 to TRBJ2-5; 8 bases match TRBD1. Germline CDR1 reads MGHRA; CDR2 reads YSYEKL. CDR3 length equals 14 residues. V dropped 1 base and J dropped 5; count of bases not matched to a gene: 3. The CDR3 is CASSQGQGTETQYF. Here the CDR3 DNA reads TGCGCCAGCAGCCAAGGACAGGGGACCGAGACCCAGTACTTC.

This clone was observed once. The junction departs from the called germline gene at one end, perhaps through a read error. The chain uses TRBV20-1 and TRBJ1-4; D is uncertain. The CDR3 is made up of 11 amino acids. Germline CDR1 is DFQATT and CDR2 is SNEGSKA (reference sequence). CDR3: CSARASGPLLF. The CDR3 DNA reads as TGCAGTGCTAGAGCATCCGGACCTTTACTTTTT.

This sequence joins TRBV6-1 and TRBJ2-7; a weak D match, TRBD2 (6 bases). Between the trimmed V and J ends, which lost 3 bases and 11 bases, there was a span of 23 bases. The germline CDR1 and CDR2 sequences are MNHNS and SASEGT. This CDR3 comprises 15 residues. DNA for the CDR3: TGTGCCAGCAGTGATCCCGGGGGTGGCATTTGGACGGAGTACTTC. Protein: CASSDPGGGIWTEYF.

V usage is TRBV7-2 and J usage is TRBJ2-3; D call uncertain. The CDR3 spans 13 residues. CDR1 is SGHTA and CDR2 is FQGNSA in the germline V gene. V gave up 4 bases and J gave up 2 bases, with 7 bases separating them. The CDR3 is CASSSQFTDTQYF. The CDR3 DNA follows: TGTGCCAGCAGCTCCCAATTCACAGATACGCAGTATTTT. Full variable domain (outside the CDR3, taken from reference TRBV7-2 and TRBJ2-3): GAGVSQSPSNKVTEKGKDVELRCDPISGHTALYWYRQSLGQGLEFLIYFQGNSAPDKSGLPSDRFSAERTGGSVSTLTIQRTQQEDSAVYLCASSSQFTDTQYFGPGTRLTVL.

CDR3 residues: CASSLSAGGNEQFF. For the CDR3, the DNA is TGTGCCAGCAGTTTATCGGCAGGGGGCAATGAGCAGTTCTTC. The chain is built from TRBV28 and TRBJ2-1; TRBD1 agrees at 7 bases. This CDR3 is built from 14 residues. With 1 base clipped from V and 6 bases from J, the junction kept 3 bases outside the gene matches. Germline V lookup: CDR1 MDHEN, CDR2 SYDVKM.

The chain recombines TRBV27 with TRBJ2-2; possible D gene TRBD2, 5 bases. The V gene lost 6 bases and the J gene lost 7 bases, with 9 bases spanning the gap. Germline V gives CDR1 MNHEY, CDR2 SMNVEV (reference sequence). This CDR3 is built from 12 residues. The CDR3 bases are TGTGCCAGCAGCTACGGAGGCGGGGAGCTGTTTTTT. Translating it yields CASSYGGGELFF.

This chain connects TRBV10-3 to TRBJ2-1; 10 positions agree with TRBD2. This CDR3 contains 15 residues. The J segment lost 7 bases and the V segment lost 4 bases, leaving 7 bases of the junction unmatched. CDR1 ENHRY and CDR2 SYGVKD come from the germline V gene. DNA for the CDR3: TGTGCCATCAGTGCCCTAGCGGGAGCGAAGAATGAGCAGTTCTTC. The encoded protein is CAISALAGAKNEQFF.

The CDR3 sequence: CASSQESSGSLYEQFF. The CDR3 nucleotides read TGCGCCAGCAGCCAAGAGTCCAGCGGGAGCTTATATGAGCAGTTCTTC. The chain is built from TRBV4-1 and TRBJ2-1; TRBD2 agrees at 8 bases. J lost 8 bases, V lost 0 bases, and 9 bases had no gene match. Germline V gives CDR1 MGHRA, CDR2 YSYEKL. This CDR3 has 16 residues.

This chain uses TRBV4-1 with TRBJ2-1; 9 bases fit TRBD2. Germline V CDR1 and CDR2: MGHRA, YSYEKL. The CDR3 is 17 amino acids. The V gene end was trimmed by 0 bases and the J gene end by 2 bases; junction bases not matched to a gene: 5. CDR3 residues: CASSQDLRGRAYNEQFF. In DNA, the CDR3 is TGCGCCAGCAGCCAAGATTTACGCGGGAGGGCCTACAATGAGCAGTTCTTC.

This clone was observed a single time. J is TRBJ2-1 and V is TRBV6-6; 7 bases map to TRBD2. The CDR3 contains 15 residues. Germline lookup yields CDR1 MNHNY and CDR2 SVGAGI (reference sequence). After removal of 0 bases from V and 3 bases from J, the junction contained 2 bases not matched to a gene. The CDR3 DNA sequence: TGTGCCAGCAGTTACTCGGGAGGGCGCTACAATGAGCAGTTCTTC. It encodes CASSYSGGRYNEQFF.

This rearrangement joins TRBV19 to TRBJ2-7; a possible D gene is TRBD1 (5 bases). The V and J ends lost 6 bases and 0 bases respectively, with 12 bases between them. The CDR3 contains 14 residues. CDR1 LNHDA and CDR2 SQIVND come from the germline V gene (reference sequence). In DNA form, the CDR3 reads TGTGCCAGTAGCCCGGCTAGGGGCTCCTACGAGCAGTACTTC. It is translated as CASSPARGSYEQYF.

This clone was picked up one time. The J gene is TRBJ2-7, the V gene TRBV10-3, with D possibly matching TRBD2 (7 bases). The CDR3 runs 14 residues. Germline CDR1 and CDR2: ENHRY and SYGVKD. The V and J ends lost 11 bases and 2 bases respectively, with 19 bases between them. The CDR3 DNA sequence: TGTGCCTCGTCGGGGGCTAGCGGCACCTACGAGCAGTACTTC. Its protein is CASSGASGTYEQYF.